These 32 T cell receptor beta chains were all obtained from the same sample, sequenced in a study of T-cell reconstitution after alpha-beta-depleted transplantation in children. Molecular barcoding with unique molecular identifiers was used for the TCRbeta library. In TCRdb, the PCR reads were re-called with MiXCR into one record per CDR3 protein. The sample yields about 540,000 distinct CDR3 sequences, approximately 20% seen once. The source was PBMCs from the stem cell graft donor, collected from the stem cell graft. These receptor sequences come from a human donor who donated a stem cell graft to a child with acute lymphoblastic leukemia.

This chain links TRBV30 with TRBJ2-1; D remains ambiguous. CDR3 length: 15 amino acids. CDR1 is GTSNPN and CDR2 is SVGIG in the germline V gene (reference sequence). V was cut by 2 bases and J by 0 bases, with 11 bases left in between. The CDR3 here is CAWSPTGISYNEQFF. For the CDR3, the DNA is TGTGCCTGGAGTCCAACGGGTATCTCCTACAATGAGCAGTTCTTC.

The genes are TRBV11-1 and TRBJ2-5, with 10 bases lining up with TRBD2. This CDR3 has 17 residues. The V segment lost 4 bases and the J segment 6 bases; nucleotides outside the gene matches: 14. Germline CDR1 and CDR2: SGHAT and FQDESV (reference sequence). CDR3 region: CASSSTREREGPKTQYF. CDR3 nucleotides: TGTGCCAGCAGCTCCACCCGCGAGCGGGAGGGACCCAAGACCCAGTACTTC.

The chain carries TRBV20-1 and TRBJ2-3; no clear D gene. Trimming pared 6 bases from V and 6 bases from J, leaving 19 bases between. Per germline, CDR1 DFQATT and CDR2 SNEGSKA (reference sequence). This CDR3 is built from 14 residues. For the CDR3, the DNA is TGCAGTGCCATCCTCCGTCTCCGCGGCGATACGCAGTATTTT. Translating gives CSAILRLRGDTQYF.

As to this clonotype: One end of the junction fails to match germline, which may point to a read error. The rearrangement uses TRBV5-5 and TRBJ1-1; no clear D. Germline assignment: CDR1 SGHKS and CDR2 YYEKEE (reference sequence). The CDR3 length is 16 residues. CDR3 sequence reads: CASSWDPGPLNAEAFF. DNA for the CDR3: TGTGCCAGCAGCTGGGATCCGGGTCCACTGAACGCTGAAGCTTTCTTT.

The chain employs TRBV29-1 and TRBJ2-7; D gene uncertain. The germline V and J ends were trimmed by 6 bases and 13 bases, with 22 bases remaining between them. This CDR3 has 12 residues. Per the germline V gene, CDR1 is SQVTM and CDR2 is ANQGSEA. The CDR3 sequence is CSVAEMGTPGYF. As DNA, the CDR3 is TGCAGCGTGGCTGAGATGGGCACTCCAGGATACTTC.

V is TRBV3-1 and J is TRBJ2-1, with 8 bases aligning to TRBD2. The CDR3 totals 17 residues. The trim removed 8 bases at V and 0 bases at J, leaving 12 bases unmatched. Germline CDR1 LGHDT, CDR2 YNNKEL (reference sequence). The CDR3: CASCQTVAGPSYNEQFF. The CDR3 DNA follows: TGTGCCAGCTGTCAAACCGTAGCGGGACCCTCCTACAATGAGCAGTTCTTC.

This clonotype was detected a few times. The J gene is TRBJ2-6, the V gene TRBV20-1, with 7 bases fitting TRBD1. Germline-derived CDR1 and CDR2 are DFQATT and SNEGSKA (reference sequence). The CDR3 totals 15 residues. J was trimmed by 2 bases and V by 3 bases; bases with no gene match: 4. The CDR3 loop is CSASETGAGANVLTF. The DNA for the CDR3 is TGCAGTGCTAGCGAAACAGGGGCTGGGGCCAACGTCCTGACTTTC.

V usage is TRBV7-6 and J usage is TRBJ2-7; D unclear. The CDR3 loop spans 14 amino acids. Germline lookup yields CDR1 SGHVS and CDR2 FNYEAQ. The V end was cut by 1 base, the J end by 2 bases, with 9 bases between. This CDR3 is CASSLGSTPYEQYF. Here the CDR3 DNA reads TGTGCCAGCAGCTTAGGTTCTACCCCCTACGAGCAGTACTTC.

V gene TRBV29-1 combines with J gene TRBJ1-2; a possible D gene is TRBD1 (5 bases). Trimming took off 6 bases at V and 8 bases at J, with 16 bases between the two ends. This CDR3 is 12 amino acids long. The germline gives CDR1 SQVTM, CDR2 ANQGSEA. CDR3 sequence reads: CSVGPDTAGYTF. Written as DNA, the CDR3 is TGCAGCGTGGGGCCCGACACTGCCGGCTACACCTTC. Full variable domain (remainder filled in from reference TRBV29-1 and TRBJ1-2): SAVISQKPSRDICQRGTSLTIQCQVDSQVTMMFWYRQQPGQSLTLIATANQGSEATYESGFVIDKFPISRPNLTFSTLTVSNMSPEDSSIYLCSVGPDTAGYTFGSGTRLTVV.

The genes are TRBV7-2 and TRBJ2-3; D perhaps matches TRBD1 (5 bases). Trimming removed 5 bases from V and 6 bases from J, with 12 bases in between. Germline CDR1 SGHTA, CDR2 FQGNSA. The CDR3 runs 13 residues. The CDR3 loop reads CASSGASSDTQYF. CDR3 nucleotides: TGTGCCAGCAGCGGGGCAAGTTCGGATACGCAGTATTTT.

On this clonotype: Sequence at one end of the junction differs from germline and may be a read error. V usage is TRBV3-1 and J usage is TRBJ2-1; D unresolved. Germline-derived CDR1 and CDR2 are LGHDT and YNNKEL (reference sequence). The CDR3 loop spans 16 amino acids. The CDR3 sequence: CASSKDGRSSYNEQFF. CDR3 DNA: TGTGCCAGCAGCAAAGATGGACGGAGCTCCTACAATGAGCAGTTCTTC.

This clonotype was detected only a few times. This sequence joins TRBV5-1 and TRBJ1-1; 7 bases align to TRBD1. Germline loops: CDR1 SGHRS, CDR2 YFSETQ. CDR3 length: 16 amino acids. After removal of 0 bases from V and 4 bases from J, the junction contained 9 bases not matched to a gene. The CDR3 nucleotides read TGCGCCAGCAGCTTGGAAGGGGGCGATTTGGTCACTGAAGCTTTCTTT. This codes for CASSLEGGDLVTEAFF.

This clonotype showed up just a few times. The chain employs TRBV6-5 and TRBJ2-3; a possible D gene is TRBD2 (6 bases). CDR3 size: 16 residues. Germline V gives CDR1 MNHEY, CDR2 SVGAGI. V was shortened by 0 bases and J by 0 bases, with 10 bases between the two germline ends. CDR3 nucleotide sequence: TGTGCCAGCAGTTACTCAGGTAGCGGAAGCACAGATACGCAGTATTTT. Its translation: CASSYSGSGSTDTQYF.

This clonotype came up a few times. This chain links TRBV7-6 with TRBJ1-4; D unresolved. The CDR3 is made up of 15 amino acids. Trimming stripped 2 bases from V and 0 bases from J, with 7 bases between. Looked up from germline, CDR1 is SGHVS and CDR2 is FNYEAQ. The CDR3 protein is CASSLLSATNEKLFF. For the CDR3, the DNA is TGTGCCAGCAGCTTACTAAGCGCAACTAATGAAAAACTGTTTTTT.

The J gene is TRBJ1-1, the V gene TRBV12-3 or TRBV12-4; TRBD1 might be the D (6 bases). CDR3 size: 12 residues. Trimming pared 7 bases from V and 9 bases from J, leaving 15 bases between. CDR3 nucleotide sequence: TGTGCCAGCACCCCGGGAGGGGGAAAAGCTTTCTTT. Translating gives CASTPGGGKAFF.

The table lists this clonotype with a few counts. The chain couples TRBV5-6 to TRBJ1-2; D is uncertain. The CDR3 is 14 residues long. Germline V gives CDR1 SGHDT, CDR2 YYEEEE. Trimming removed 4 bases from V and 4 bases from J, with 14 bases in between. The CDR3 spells CASSHGGSSYGYTF. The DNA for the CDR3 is TGTGCCAGCAGCCACGGTGGGAGCTCCTATGGCTACACCTTC.

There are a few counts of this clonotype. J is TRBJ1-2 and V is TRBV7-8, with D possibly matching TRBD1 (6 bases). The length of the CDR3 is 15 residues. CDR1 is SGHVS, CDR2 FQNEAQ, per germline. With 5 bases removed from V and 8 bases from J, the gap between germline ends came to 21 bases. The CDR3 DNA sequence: TGTGCCAGCAGCCCCCCCGGGGGGGCGCGGGGAGGCTACACCTTC. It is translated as CASSPPGGARGGYTF.

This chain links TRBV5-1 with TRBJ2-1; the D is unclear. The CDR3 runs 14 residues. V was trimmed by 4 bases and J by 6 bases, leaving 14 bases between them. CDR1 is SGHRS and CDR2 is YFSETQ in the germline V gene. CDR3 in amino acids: CASSPPFSSNEQFF. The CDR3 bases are TGCGCCAGCAGCCCCCCTTTCTCATCCAATGAGCAGTTCTTC.

DNA for the CDR3: TGTGCCAGCAGCGTAACCCGGGACAATGAGCAGTTCTTC. It specifies CASSVTRDNEQFF. The chain recombines TRBV9 with TRBJ2-1; the D is unclear. V was shortened by 1 base and J by 5 bases, with 7 bases between the two germline ends. Germline assignment: CDR1 SGDLS and CDR2 YYNGEE. This CDR3 spans 13 amino acids.

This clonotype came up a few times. CDR3 bases: TGTGCCAGCAGTTCTCTTTTCCGGGAGGGGAGCAGCTCCTACAATGAGCAGTTCTTC. Encoded protein: CASSSLFREGSSSYNEQFF. This chain connects TRBV12-3 or TRBV12-4 to TRBJ2-1, with TRBD2 matching over 8 bases. Trimming took 4 bases from V and 0 from J; bases not matched to a gene: 14. The CDR3 contains 19 residues.

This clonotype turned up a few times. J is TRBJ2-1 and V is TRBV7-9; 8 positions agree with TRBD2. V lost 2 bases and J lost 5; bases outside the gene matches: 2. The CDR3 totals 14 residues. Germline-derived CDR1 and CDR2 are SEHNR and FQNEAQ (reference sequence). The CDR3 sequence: CASSLLLADNEQFF. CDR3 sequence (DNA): TGTGCCAGCAGCTTACTACTAGCGGACAATGAGCAGTTCTTC.

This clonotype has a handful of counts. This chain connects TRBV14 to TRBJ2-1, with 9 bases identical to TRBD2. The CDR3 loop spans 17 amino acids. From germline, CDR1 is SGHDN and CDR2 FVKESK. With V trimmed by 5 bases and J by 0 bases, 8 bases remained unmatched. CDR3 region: CASSTTLAGASYNEQFF. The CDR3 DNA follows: TGTGCCAGCAGCACCACCTTAGCGGGGGCCTCCTACAATGAGCAGTTCTTC.

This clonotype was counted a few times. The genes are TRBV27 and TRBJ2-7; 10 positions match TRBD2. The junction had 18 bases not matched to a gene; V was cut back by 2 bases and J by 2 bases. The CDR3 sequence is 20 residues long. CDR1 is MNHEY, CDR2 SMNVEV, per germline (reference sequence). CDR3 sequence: CASSLRGGFTRAGGAYEQYF. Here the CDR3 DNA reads TGTGCCAGCAGTTTACGGGGAGGGTTCACCAGAGCGGGAGGGGCCTACGAGCAGTACTTC.

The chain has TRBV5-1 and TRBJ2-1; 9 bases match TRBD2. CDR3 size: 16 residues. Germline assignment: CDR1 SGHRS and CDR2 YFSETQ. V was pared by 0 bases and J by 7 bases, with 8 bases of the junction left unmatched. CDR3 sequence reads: CASSLGLAGMGNEQFF. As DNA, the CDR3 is TGCGCCAGCAGCTTGGGGCTAGCGGGGATGGGGAATGAGCAGTTCTTC.

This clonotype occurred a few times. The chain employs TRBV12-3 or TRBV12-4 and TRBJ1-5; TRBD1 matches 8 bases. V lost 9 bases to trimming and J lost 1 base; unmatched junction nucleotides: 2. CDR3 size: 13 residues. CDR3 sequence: CASNRGSNQPQHF. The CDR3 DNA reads TGTGCCAGTAACAGGGGGAGCAATCAGCCCCAGCATTTT.

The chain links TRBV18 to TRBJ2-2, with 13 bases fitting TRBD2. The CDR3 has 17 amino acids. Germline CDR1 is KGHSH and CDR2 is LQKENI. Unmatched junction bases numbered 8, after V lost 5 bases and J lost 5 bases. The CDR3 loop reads CASSEGLAGFRTGELFF. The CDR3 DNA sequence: TGTGCCAGCTCAGAGGGACTAGCGGGATTTCGGACCGGGGAGCTGTTTTTT. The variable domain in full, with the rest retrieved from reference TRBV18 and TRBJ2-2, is NAGVMQNPRHLVRRRGQEARLRCSPMKGHSHVYWYRQLPEEGLKFMVYLQKENIIDESGMPKERFSAEFPKEGPSILRIQQVVRGDSAAYFCASSEGLAGFRTGELFFGEGSRLTVL.

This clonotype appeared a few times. As DNA, the CDR3 is TGCAGTGCTATTTGGGGGCACTTGAACACTGAAGCTTTCTTT. This sequence encodes CSAIWGHLNTEAFF. The J gene is TRBJ1-1, the V gene TRBV20-1, with a weak D call TRBD1 (6 bases). Germline CDR1 DFQATT, CDR2 SNEGSKA (reference sequence). The CDR3 consists of 14 residues. Trimming pared 4 bases from V and 0 bases from J, leaving 12 bases between.

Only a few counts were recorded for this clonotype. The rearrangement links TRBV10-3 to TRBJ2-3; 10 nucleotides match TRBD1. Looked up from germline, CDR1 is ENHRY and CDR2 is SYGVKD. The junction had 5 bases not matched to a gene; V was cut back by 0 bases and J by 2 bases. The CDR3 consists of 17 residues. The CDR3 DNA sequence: TGTGCCATCAGTGAGTCGAGGACAGGGGGTTTCACAGATACGCAGTATTTT. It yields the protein CAISESRTGGFTDTQYF.

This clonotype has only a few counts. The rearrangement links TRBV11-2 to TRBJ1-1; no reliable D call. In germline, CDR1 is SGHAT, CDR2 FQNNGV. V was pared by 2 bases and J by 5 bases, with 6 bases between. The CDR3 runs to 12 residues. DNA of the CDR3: TGTGCCAGCAGCTTATCGGTAACTGAAGCTTTCTTT. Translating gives CASSLSVTEAFF.

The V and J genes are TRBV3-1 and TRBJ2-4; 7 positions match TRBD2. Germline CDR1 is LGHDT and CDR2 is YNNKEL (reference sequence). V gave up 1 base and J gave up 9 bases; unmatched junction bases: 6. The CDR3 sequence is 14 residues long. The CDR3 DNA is TGTGCCAGCAGCCAAGGAAAGGGAGGGATCATTCAGTACTTC. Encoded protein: CASSQGKGGIIQYF. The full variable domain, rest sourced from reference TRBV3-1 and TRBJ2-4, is DTAVSQTPKYLVTQMGNDKSIKCEQNLGHDTMYWYKQDSKKFLKIMFSYNNKELIINETVPNRFSPKSPDKAHLNLHINSLELGDSAVYFCASSQGKGGIIQYFGAGTRLSVL.

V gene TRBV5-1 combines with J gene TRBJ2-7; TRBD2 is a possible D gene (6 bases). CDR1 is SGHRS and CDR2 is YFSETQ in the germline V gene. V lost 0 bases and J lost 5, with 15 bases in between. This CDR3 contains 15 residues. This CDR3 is CASSLGLGGGHEQYF. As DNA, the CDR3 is TGCGCCAGCAGCTTGGGATTGGGGGGAGGCCACGAGCAGTACTTC.

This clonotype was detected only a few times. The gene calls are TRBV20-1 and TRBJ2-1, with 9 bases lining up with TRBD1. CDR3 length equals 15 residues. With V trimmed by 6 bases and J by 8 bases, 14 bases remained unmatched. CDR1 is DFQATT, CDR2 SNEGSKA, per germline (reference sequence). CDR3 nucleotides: TGCAGTGCCCAACCCACCGGGACAGGGTTCCATGAGCAGTTCTTC. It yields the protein CSAQPTGTGFHEQFF.